The T cell receptor (beta chain) described here comes from a study of long-term antiretroviral therapy in people with HIV. As for this clone: As yet, its antigen is unknown.

At the survey level, the v3.0 immunoSEQ assay was run. Profiled with immunoSEQ multiplex PCR; TCRdb holds only in-frame clones, not every one. The sample includes under 45,000 clones, over 80% of them seen just once. This CDR3 is built from 13 residues. Trimming left V 3 bases short and J 0 bases short, with 3 bases between. From germline, CDR1 is LNHNV and CDR2 YYDKDF (reference sequence). Overall study findings and caveats: The data indicate that diversity increased after ART but remained below transplant donor controls.

This clonotype was obtained from a man younger than 35 with HIV. Specimen: unsorted PBMCs, collected 1 year after starting antiretroviral therapy. This sequence joins TRBV15 and TRBJ1-5; no definite D call. CDR3 sequence reads: CATSRSSNQPQHF. The CDR3 DNA sequence: TGTGCCACCAGCAGGTCTAGCAATCAGCCCCAGCATTTT.